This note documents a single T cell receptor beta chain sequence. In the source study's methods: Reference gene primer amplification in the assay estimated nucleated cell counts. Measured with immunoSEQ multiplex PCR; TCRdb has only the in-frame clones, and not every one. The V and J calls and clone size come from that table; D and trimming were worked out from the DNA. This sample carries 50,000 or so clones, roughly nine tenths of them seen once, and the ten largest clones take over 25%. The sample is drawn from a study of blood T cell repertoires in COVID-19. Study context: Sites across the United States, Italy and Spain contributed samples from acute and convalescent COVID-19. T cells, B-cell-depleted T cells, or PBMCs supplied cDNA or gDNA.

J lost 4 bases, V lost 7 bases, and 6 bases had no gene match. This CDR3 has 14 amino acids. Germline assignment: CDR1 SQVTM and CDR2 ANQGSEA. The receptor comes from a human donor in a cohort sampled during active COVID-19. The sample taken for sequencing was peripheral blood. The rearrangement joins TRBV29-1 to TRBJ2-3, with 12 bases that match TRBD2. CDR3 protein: CSGTSGKGADTQYF. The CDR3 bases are TGCAGCGGGACTAGCGGGAAAGGTGCAGATACGCAGTATTTT.